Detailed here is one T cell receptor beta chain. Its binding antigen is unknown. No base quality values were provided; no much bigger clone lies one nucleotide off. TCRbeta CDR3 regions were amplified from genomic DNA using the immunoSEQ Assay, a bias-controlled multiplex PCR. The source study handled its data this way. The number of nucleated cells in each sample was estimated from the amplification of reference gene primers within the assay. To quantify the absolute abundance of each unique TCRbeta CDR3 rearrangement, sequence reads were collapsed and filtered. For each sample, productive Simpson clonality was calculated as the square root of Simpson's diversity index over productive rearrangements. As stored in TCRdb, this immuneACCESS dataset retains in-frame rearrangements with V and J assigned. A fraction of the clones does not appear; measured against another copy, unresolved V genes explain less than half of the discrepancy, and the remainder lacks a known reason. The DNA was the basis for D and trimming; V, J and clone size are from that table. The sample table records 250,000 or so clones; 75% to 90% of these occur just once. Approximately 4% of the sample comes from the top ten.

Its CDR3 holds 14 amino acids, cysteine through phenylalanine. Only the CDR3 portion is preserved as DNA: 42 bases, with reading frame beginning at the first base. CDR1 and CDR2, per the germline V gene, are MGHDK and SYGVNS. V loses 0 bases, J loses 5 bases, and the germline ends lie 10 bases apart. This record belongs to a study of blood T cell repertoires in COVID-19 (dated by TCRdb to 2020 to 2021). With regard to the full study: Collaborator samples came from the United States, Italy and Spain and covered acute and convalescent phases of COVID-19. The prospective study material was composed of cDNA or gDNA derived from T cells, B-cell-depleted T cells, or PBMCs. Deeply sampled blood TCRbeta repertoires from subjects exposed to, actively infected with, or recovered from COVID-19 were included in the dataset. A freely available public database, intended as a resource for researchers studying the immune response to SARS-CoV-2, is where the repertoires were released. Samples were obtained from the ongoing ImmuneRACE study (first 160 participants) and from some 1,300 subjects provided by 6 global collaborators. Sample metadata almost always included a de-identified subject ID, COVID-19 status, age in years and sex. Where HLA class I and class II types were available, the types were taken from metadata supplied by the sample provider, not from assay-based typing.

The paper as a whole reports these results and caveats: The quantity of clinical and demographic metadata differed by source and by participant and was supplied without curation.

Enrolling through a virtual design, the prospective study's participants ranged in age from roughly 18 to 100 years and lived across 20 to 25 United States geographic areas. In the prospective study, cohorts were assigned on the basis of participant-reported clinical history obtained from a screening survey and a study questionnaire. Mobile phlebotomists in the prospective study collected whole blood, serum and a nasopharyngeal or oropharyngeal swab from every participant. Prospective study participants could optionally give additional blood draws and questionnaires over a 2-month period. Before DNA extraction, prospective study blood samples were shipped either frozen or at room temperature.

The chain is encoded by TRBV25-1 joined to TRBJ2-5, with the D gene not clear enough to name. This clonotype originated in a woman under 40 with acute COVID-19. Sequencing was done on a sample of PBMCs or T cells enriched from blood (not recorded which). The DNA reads TGTGCCAGCAGTGAATACGTCGTCGGGGAGACCCAGTACTTC. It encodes CASSEYVVGETQYF.